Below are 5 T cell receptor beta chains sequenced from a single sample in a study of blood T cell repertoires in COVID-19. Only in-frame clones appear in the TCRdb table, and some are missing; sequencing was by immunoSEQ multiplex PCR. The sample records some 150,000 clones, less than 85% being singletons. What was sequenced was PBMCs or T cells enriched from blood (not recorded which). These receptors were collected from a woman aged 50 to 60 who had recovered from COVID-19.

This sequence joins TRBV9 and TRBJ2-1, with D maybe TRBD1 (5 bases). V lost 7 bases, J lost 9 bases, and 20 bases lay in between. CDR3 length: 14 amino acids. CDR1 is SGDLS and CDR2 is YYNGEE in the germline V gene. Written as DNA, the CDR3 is TGTGCCAGCTCAAAGATTCAGGGCTGGGGTGAGCAGTTCTTC. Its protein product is CASSKIQGWGEQFF.

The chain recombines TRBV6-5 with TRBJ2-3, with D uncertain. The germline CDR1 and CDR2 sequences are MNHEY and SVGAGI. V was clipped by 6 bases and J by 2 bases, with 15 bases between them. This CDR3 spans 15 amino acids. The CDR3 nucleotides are TGTGCCAGCAGCCCCCAGTTTGCAACCACAGATACGCAGTATTTT. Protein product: CASSPQFATTDTQYF.

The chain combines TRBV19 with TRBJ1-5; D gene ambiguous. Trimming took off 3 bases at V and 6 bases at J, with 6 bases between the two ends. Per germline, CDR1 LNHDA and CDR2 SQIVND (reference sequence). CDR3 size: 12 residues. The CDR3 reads CASSILGQPQHF. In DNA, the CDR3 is TGTGCCAGTAGTATCCTAGGTCAGCCCCAGCATTTT.

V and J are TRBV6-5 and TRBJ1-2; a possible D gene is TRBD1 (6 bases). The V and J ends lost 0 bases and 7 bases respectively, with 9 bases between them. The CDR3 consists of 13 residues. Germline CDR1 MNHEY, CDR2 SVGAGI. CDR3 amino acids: CASSYSYRAGYTF. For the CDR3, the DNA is TGTGCCAGCAGTTACTCGTACAGGGCTGGCTACACCTTC.

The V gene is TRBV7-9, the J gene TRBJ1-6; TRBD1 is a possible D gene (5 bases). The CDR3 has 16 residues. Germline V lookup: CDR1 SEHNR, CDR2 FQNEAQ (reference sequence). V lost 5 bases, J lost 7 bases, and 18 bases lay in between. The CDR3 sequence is CASSRDSGMGNSPLHF. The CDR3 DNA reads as TGTGCCAGCAGCCGGGACTCCGGAATGGGCAATTCACCCCTCCACTTT.